This T cell receptor (beta chain) comes out of a study of vaccination and CD4 T cells after COVID-19. There are 16 residues in the CDR3. The ends were cut back, 6 bases at V and 3 bases at J, with 18 bases in the middle. Germline V gives CDR1 MNHEY, CDR2 SVGEGT. The Oncomine TCR Beta short-read assay generated sequence data from the DNA of cultured CD4+ T cells. TCRdb used MiXCR to reprocess the PCR reads, holding one entry per CDR3 protein. This table has approximately 9,300 distinct CDR3 sequences, 45% to 70% appearing once. A word on this clonotype: Its specificity is unknown.

The treatment here: approximately 9-day PBMC culture with coronavirus spike peptide pools or control peptides (ViraFEST assay). Source material: CD4+ T cells from blood, cultured in vitro. The rearrangement links TRBV6-2 or TRBV6-3 to TRBJ2-1; D is possibly TRBD2 (5 bases). The TCR comes from a human donor who had recovered from COVID-19. The CDR3 nucleotides read TGTGCCAGCAGGCAACTCGGACTGGGTCTCTACAATGAGCAGTTCTTC. The encoded protein is CASRQLGLGLYNEQFF.